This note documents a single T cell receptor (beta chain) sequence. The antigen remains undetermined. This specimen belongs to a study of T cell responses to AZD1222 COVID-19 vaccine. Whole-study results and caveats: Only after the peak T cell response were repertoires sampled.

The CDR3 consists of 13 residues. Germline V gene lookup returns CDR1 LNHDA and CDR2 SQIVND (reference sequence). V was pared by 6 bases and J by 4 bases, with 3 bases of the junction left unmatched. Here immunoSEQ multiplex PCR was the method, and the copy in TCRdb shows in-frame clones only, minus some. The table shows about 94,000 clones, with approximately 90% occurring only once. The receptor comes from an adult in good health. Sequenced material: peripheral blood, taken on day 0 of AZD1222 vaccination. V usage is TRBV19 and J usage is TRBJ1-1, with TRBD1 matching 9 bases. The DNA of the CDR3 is TGTGCCAGTAGATTGACAGGGGGCACTGAAGCTTTCTTT. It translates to CASRLTGGTEAFF.